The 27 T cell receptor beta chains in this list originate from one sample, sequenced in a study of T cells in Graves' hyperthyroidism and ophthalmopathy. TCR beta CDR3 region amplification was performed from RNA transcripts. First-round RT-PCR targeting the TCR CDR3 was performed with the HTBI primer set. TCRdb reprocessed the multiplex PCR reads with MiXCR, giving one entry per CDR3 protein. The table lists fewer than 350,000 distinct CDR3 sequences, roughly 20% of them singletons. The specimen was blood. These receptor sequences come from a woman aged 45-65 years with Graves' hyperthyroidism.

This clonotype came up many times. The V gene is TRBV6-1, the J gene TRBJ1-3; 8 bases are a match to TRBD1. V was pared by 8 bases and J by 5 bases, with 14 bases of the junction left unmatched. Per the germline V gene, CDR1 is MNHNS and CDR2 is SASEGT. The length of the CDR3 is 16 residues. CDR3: CASGWTGTHSRNTIYF. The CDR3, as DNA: TGTGCCAGCGGATGGACAGGGACCCACTCAAGAAACACCATATATTTT.

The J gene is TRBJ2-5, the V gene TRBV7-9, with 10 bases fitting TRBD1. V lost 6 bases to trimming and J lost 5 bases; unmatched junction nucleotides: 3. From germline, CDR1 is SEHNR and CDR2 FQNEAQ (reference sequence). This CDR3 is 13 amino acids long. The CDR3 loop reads CASRRGQGETQYF. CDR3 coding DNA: TGTGCCAGCAGAAGGGGACAGGGGGAGACCCAGTACTTC.

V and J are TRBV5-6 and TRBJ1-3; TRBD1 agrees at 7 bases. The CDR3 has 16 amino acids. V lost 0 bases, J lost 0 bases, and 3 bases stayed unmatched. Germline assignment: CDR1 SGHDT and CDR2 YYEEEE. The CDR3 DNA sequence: TGTGCCAGCAGCTTGGCAGCAGGGGGCTCTGGAAACACCATATATTTT. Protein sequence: CASSLAAGGSGNTIYF. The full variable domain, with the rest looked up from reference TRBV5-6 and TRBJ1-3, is DAGVTQSPTHLIKTRGQQVTLRCSPKSGHDTVSWYQQALGQGPQFIFQYYEEEERQRGNFPDRFSGHQFPNYSSELNVNALLLGDSALYLCASSLAAGGSGNTIYFGEGSWLTVV.

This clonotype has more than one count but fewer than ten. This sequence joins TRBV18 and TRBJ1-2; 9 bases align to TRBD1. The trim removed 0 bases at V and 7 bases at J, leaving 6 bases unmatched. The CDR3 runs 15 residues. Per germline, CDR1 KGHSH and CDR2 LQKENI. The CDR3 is CASSPPGQGDAGYTF. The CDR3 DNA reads TGTGCCAGCTCACCACCGGGACAGGGAGATGCTGGCTACACCTTC.

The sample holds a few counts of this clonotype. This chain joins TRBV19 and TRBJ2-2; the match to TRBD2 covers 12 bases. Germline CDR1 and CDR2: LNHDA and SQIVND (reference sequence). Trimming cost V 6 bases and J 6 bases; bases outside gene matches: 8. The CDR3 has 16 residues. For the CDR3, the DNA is TGTGCCAGTAGGCTAGCGGGAGGGCCGAATCCCGGGGAGCTGTTTTTT. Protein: CASRLAGGPNPGELFF.

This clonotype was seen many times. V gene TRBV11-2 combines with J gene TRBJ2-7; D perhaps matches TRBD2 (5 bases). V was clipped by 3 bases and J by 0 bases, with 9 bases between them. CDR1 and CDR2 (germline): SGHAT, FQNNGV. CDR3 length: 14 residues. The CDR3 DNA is TGTGCCAGCAGCTTTACGGGGAGCTCCTACGAGCAGTACGTC. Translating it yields CASSFTGSSYEQYV.

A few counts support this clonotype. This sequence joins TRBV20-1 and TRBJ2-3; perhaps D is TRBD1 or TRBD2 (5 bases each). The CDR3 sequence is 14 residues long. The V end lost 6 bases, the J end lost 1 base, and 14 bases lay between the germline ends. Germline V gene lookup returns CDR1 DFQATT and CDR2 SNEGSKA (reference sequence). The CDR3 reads CSAPSGDGTDTQYF. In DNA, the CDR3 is TGCAGTGCCCCCTCCGGGGACGGCACAGATACGCAGTATTTT.

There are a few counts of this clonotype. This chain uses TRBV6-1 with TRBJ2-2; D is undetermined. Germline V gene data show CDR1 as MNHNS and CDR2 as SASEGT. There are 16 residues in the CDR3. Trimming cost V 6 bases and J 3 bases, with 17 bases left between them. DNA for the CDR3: TGTGCCAGCAGAAAGGGCGTCGCGGATTACACCGGGGAGCTGTTTTTT. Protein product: CASRKGVADYTGELFF.

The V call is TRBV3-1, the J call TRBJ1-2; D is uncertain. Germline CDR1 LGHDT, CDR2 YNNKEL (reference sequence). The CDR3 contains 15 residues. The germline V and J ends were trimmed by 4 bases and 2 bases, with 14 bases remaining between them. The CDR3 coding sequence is TGTGCCAGCAGCCTACGCTGGACGGGGAACTATGGCTACACCTTC. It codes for CASSLRWTGNYGYTF.

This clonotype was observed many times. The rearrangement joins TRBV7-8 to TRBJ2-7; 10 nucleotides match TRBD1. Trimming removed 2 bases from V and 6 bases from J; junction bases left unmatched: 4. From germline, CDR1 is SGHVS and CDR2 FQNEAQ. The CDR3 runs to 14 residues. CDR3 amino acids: CASSLRDRGGEQYF. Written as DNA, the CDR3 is TGTGCCAGCAGCTTAAGGGACAGGGGTGGCGAGCAGTACTTC. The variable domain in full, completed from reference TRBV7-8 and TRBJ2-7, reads GAGVSQSPRYKVAKRGQDVALRCDPISGHVSLFWYQQALGQGPEFLTYFQNEAQLDKSGLPSDRFFAERPEGSVSTLKIQRTQQEDSAVYLCASSLRDRGGEQYFGPGTRLTVT.

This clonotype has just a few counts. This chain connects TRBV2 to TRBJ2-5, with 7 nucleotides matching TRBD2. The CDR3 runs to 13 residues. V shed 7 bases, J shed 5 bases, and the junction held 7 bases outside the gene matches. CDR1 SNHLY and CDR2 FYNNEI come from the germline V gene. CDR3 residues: CASKLGLGETQYF. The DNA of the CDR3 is TGTGCCAGCAAATTAGGACTAGGGGAGACCCAGTACTTC.

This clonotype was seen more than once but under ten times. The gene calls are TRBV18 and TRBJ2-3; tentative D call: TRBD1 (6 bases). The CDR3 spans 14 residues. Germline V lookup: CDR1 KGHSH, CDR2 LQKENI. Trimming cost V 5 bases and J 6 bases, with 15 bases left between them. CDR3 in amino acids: CASSAGTRGDTQYF. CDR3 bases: TGTGCCAGCTCAGCCGGGACAAGGGGGGATACGCAGTATTTT.

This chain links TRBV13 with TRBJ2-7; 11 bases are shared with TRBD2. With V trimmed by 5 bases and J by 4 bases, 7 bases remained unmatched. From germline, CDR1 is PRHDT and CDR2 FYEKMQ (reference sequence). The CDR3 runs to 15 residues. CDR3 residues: CASSPLAGGRYEQYF. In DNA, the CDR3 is TGTGCCAGCAGCCCCTTAGCGGGAGGGAGGTACGAGCAGTACTTC.

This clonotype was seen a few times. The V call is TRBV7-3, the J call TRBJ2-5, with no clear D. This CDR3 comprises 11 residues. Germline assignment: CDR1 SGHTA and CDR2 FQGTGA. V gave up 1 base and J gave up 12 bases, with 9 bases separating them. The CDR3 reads CASSLRSSKYF. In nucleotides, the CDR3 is TGTGCCAGCAGCTTAAGATCTTCCAAGTACTTC.

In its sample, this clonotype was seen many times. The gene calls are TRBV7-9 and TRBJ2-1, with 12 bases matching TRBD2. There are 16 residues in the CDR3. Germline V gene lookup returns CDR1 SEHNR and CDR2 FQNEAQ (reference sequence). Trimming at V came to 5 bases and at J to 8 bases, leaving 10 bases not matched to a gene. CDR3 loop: CASSRPGLAGVHEQFF. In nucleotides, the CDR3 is TGTGCCAGCAGCCGGCCGGGACTAGCGGGTGTCCATGAGCAGTTCTTC.

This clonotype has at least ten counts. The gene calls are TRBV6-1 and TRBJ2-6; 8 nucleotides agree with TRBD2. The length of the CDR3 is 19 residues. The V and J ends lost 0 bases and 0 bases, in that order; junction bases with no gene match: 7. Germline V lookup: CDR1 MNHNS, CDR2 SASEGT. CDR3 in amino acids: CASSEAPTSVTSGANVLTF. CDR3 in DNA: TGTGCCAGCAGTGAAGCCCCGACTAGCGTTACCTCTGGGGCCAACGTCCTGACTTTC.

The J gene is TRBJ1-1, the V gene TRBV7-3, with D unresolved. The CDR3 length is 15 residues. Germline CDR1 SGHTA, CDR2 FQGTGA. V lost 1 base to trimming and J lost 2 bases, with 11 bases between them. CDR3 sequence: CASSLNLGKNTEAFF. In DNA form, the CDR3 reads TGTGCCAGCAGCTTAAATCTCGGGAAAAACACTGAAGCTTTCTTT.

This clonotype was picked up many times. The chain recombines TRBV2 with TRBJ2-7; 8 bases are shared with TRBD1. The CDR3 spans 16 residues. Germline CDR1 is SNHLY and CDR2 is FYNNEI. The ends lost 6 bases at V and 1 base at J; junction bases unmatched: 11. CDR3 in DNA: TGTGCCAGCAGGAGGAAGGACAGGGCCTCTTCCTACGAGCAGTACTTC. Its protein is CASRRKDRASSYEQYF.

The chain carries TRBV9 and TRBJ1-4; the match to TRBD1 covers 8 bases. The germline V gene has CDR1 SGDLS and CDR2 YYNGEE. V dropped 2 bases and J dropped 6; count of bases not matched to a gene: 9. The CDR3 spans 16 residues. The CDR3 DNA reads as TGTGCCAGCAGCGTCGGGACAGGCTGGGAAGATGAAAAACTGTTTTTT. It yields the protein CASSVGTGWEDEKLFF.

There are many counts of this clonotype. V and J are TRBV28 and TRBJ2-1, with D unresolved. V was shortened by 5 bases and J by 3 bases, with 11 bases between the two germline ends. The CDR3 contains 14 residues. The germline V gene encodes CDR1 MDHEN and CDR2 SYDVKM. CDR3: CASSTPIGYNEQFF. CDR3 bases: TGTGCCAGCAGTACACCGATCGGCTACAATGAGCAGTTCTTC.

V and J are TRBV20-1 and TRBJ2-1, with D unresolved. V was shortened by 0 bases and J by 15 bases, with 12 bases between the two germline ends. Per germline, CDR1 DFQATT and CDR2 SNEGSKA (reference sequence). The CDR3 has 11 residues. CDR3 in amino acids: CSARDSAVGFF. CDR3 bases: TGCAGTGCTAGAGATTCCGCGGTAGGGTTCTTC.

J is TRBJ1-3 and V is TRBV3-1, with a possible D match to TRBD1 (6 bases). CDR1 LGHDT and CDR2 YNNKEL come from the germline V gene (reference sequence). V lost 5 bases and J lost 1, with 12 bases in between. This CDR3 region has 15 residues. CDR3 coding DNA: TGTGCCAGCAGCGGAAGAGGGGGTTCTGGAAACACCATATATTTT. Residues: CASSGRGGSGNTIYF.

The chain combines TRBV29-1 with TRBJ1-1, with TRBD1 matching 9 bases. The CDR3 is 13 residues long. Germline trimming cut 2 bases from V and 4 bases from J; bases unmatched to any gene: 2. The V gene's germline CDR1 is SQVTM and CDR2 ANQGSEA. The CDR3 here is CSVESTGGTEAFF. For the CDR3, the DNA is TGCAGCGTTGAATCGACAGGGGGCACTGAAGCTTTCTTT.

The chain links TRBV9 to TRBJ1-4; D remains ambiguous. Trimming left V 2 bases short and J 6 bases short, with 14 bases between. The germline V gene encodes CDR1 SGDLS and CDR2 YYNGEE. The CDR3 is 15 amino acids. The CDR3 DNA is TGTGCCAGCAGCGTCGACCACCTGGTCGATGAAAAACTGTTTTTT. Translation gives CASSVDHLVDEKLFF.

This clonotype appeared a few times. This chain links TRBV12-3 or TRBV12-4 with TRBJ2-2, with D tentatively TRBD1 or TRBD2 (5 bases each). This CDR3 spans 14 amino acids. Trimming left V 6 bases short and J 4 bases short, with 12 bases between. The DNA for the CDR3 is TGTGCCAGCAGGGCAGGGAGTATCACCGGGGAGCTGTTTTTT. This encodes CASRAGSITGELFF.

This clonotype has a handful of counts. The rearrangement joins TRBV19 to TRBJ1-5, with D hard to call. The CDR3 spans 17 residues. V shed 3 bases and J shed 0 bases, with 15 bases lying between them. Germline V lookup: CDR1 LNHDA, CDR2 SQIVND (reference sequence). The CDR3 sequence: CASSMQVGRASNQPQHF. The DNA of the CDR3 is TGTGCCAGTAGTATGCAGGTGGGTCGGGCTAGCAATCAGCCCCAGCATTTT.

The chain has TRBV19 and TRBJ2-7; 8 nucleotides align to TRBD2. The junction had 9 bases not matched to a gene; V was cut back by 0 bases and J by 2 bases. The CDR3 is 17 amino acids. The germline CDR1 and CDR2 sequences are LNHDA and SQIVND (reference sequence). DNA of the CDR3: TGTGCCAGTAGTATAGAGGGTTTGGCGGGAGGCACCTACGAGCAGTACTTC. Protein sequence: CASSIEGLAGGTYEQYF.